This T cell receptor beta chain was sequenced during a study of beta chain features in type 1 diabetes. Study-wide results and caveats: Sampled from patients, naive, central memory and Treg TCRB repertoires appeared more similar than those sampled from healthy donors. Moderately but significantly shorter TCRB CDR3s were found in Type 1 diabetes patients in all four CD4+ subsets. Whether HLA type affects TCRB rearrangement stayed undetermined in the present work.

In regard to this clone: Its antigen is unidentified.

Germline CDR1 is LNHNV and CDR2 is YYDKDF (reference sequence). The CDR3 is made up of 16 amino acids. With 1 base clipped from V and 6 bases from J, the junction kept 2 bases outside the gene matches. Each of the CD4+ naive, central memory, regulatory and stem cell-like memory populations was sorted via CD45RO/CCR7/CD25/CD127/CD95/CD27. Of the isolated RNA, all was reverse transcribed, and so the sequenced material was expressed TCRB transcripts. Using immunoSEQ multiplex PCR, the repertoire was profiled, and TCRdb retains in-frame clones only, with some absent. Counted here are 200,000 to 250,000 clones, approximately 15% occurring once; the ten biggest clones make up about 0.02%.

This sequence was found in a man aged 25 to 40 with type 1 diabetes. This chain uses TRBV15 with TRBJ2-2; 13 bases agree with TRBD2. Sequenced material: naive CD4+ T cells from blood. The CDR3 is CATSRVGLAGAGELFF. CDR3 nucleotide sequence: TGTGCCACCAGCAGAGTAGGACTAGCGGGAGCCGGGGAGCTGTTTTTT.